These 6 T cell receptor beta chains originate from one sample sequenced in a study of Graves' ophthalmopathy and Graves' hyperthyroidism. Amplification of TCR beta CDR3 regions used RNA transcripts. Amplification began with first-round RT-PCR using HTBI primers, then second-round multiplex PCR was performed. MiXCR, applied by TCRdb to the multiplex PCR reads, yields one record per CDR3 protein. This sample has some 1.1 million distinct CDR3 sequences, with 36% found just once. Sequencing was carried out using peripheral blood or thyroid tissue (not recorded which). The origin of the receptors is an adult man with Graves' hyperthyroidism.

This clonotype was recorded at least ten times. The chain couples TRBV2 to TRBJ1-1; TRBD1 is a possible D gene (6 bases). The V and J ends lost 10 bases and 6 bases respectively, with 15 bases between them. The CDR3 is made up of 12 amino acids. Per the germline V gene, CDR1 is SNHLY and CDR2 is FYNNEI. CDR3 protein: CATWGGRAEAFF. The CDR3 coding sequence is TGTGCCACCTGGGGGGGGCGAGCTGAAGCTTTCTTT.

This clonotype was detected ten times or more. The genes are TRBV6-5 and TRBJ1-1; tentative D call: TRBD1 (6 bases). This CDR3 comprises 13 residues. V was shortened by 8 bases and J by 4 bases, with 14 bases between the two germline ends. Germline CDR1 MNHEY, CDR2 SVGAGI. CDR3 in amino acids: CASGPTGATEAFF. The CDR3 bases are TGTGCCAGCGGACCTACGGGGGCCACTGAAGCTTTCTTT.

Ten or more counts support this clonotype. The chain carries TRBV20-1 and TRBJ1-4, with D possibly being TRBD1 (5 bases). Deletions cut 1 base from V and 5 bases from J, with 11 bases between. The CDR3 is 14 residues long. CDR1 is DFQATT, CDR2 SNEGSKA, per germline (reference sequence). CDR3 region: CSARGQGFNEKLFF. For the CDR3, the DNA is TGCAGTGCTAGAGGTCAGGGTTTCAATGAAAAACTGTTTTTT.

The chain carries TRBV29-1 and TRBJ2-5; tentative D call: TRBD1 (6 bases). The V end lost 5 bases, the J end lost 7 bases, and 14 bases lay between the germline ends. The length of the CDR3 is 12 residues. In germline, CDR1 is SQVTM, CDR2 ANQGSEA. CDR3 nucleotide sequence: TGCAGCGTTCCCGGACAGAGTGGGACCCAGTACTTC. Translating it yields CSVPGQSGTQYF.

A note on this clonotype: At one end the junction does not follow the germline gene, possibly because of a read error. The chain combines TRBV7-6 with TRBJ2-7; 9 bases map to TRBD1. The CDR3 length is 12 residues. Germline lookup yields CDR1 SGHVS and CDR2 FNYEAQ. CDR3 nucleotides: TGTGCCAGCAGCTTAGGCTTCGTTGGACAGGGGTTC. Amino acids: CASSLGFVGQGF.

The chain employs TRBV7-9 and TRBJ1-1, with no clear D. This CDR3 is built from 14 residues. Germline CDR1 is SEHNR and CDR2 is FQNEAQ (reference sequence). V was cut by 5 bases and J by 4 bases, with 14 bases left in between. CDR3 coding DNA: TGTGCCAGCAGCCAAGACAACGTCGGCACTGAAGCTTTCTTT. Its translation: CASSQDNVGTEAFF.